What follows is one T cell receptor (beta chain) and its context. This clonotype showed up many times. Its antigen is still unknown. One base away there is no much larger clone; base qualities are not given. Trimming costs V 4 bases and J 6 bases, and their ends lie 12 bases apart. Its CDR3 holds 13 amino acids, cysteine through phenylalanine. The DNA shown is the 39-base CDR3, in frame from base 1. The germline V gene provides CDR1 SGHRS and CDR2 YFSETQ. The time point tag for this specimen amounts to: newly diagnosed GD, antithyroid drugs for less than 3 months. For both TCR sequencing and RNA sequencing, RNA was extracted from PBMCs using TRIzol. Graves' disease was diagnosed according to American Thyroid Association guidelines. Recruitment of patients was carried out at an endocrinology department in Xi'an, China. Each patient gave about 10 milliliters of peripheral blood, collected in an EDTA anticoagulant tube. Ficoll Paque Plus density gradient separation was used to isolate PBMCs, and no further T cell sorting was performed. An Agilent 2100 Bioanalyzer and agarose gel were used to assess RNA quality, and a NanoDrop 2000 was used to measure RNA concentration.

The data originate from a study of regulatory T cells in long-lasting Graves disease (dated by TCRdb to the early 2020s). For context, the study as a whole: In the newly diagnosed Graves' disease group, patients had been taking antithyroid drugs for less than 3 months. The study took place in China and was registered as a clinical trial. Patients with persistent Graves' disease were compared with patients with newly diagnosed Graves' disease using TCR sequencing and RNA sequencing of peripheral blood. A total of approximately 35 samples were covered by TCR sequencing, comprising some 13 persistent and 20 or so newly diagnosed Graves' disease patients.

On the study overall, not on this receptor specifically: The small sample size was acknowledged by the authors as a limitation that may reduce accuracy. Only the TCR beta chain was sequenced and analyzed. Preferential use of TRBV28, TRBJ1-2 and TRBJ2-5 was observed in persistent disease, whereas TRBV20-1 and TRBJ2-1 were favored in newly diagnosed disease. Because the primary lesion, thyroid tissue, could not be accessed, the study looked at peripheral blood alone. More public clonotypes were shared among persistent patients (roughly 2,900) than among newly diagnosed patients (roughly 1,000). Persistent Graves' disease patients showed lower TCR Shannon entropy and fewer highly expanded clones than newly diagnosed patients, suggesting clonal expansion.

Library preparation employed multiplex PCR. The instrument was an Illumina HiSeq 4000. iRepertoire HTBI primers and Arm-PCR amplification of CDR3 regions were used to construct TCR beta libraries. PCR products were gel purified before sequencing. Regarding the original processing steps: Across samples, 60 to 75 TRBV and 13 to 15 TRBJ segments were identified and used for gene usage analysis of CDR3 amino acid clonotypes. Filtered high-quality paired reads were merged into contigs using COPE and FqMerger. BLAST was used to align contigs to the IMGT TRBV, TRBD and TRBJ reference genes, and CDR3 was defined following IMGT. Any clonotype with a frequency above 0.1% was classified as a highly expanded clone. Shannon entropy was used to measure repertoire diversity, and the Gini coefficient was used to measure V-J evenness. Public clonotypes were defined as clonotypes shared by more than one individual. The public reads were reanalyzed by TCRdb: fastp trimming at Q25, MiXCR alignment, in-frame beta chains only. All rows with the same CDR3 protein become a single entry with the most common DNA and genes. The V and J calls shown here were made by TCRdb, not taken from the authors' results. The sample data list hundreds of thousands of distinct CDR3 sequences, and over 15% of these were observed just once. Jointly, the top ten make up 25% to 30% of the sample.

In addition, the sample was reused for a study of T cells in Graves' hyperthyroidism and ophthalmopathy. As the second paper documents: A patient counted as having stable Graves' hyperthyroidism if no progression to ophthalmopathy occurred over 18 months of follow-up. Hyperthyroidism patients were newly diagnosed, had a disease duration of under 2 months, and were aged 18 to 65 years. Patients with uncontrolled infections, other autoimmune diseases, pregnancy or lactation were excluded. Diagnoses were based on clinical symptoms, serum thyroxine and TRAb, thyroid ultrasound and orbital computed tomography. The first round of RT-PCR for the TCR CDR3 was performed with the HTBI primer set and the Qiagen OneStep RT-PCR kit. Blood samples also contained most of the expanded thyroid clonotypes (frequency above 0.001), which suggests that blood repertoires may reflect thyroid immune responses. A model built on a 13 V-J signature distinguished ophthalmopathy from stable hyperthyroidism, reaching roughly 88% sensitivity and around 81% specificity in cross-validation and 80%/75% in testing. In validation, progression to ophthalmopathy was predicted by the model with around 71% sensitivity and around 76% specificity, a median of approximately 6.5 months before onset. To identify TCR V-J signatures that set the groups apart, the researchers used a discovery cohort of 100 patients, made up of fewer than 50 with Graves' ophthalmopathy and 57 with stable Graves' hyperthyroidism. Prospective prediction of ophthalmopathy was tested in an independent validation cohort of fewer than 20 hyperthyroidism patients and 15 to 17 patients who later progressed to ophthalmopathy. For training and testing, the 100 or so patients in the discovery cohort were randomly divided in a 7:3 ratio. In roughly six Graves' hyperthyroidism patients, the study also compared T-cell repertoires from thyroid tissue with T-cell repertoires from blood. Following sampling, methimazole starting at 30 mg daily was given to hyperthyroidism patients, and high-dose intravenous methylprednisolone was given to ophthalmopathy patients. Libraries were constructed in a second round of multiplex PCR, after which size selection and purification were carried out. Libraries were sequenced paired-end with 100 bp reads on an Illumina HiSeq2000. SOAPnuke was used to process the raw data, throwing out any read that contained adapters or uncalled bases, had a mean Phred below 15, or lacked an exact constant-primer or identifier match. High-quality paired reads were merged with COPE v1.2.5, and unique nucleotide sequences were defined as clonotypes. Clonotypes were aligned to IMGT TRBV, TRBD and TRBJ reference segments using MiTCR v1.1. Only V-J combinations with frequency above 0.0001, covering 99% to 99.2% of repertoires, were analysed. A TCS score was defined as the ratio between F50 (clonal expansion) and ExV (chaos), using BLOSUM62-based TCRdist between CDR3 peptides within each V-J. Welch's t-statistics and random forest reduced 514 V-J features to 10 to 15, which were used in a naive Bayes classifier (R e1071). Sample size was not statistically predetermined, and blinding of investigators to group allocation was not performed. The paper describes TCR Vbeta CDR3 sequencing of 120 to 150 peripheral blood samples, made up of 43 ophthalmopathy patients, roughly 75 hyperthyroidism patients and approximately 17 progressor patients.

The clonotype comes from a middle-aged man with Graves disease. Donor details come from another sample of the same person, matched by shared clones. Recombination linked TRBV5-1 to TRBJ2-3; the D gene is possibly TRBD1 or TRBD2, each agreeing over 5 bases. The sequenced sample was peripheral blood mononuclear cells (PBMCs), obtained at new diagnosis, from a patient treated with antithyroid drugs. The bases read TGCGCCAGCAGCACGGGACCGTCGGATACGCAGTATTTT. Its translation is CASSTGPSDTQYF. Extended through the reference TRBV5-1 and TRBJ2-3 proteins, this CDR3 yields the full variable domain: KAGVTQTPRYLIKTRGQQVTLSCSPISGHRSVSWYQQTPGQGLQFLFEYFSETQRNKGNFPGRFSGRQFSNSRSEMNVSTLELGDSALYLCASSTGPSDTQYFGPGTRLTVL.